The rows below give T cell receptor beta chains drawn from one sample of a study of neoadjuvant anti-PD-1 for oral cavity cancer. Sequencing used immunoSEQ multiplex PCR; TCRdb keeps in-frame clones, though not all of them. This sample has more than 13,000 clones; 60% to 75% occur once, and the top ten carry approximately 2.2%. The sample consisted of PBMCs, taken after nivolumab (anti-PD-1) treatment. All receptors come from a person between 35 and 79 years old with oral cavity squamous cell carcinoma. CDR3s include the opening cysteine and the closing phenylalanine or tryptophan. A D gene is named only where the DNA matches it firmly. Rows may omit the clone size; those that give it use once, few, many or a size class.

clone_size j_call v_call d_call cdr3_aa cdr3_nt
few TRBJ2-3 TRBV29-1 TRBD1 CSVPNPGQGARDTQYF TGCAGCGTGCCGAACCCGGGACAGGGGGCGAGGGATACGCAGTATTTT
once TRBJ2-1 TRBV30 TRBD1 CAWSGQGGDEQFF TGTGCCTGGAGTGGACAGGGGGGGGATGAGCAGTTCTTC
once TRBJ2-5 TRBV10-3 TRBD1 CAISESGDRGLETQYF TGTGCCATCAGTGAGTCAGGAGACAGGGGATTGGAGACCCAGTACTTC
. TRBJ1-3 TRBV28 . CASLAYGAGFSGNTIYF TGTGCCAGCTTGGCATATGGGGCGGGCTTCTCTGGAAACACCATATATTTT
. TRBJ1-5 TRBV4-1 TRBD1 CASSQEAQGDHYNQPQHF TGCGCCAGCAGCCAAGAAGCACAGGGGGACCATTACAATCAGCCCCAGCATTTT
. TRBJ2-1 TRBV5-4 TRBD2 CASSATLAGGPEQFF TGTGCCAGCAGCGCCACACTAGCGGGGGGTCCTGAGCAGTTCTTC
once TRBJ1-1 TRBV6-1 . CASHRWNTEAFF TGTGCCAGCCATCGATGGAACACTGAAGCTTTCTTT
. TRBJ2-7 TRBV11-2 . CASRLLNARSYEQYF TGTGCCAGCAGACTCTTGAATGCAAGATCCTACGAGCAGTACTTC
. TRBJ1-2 TRBV5-1 . CASSIAQGGPAYGYTF TGCGCCAGCAGCATAGCACAAGGGGGACCTGCCTATGGCTACACCTTC
. TRBJ2-7 TRBV11-3 . CASSYEQYF TGTGCCAGCAGCTACGAGCAGTACTTC
. TRBJ2-3 TRBV5-6 . CASSSGTTDTQYF TGTGCCAGCAGCTCGGGAACCACAGATACGCAGTATTTT
. TRBJ1-2 TRBV29-1 . CSVGGYYGYTF TGCAGCGTCGGAGGGTACTATGGCTACACCTTC
. TRBJ2-3 TRBV29-1 . CSGFRAITPTDTQYF TGCAGCGGCTTCCGGGCAATAACTCCCACAGATACGCAGTATTTT
once TRBJ2-5 TRBV7-8 TRBD1 CASASLRDRGETQYF TGTGCCAGCGCATCCCTCCGGGACAGGGGAGAGACCCAGTACTTC
. TRBJ2-7 TRBV19 TRBD1 CASSWDRGFEQYF TGTGCCAGTAGTTGGGACAGGGGGTTCGAGCAGTACTTC
. TRBJ2-5 TRBV11-2 . CASSSPADRETQYF TGTGCCAGCAGCTCCCCCGCTGATAGAGAGACCCAGTACTTC
. TRBJ2-7 TRBV19 . CASSGRQHPYEQYF TGTGCCAGTAGTGGAAGACAGCACCCCTACGAGCAGTACTTC
. TRBJ2-7 TRBV15 TRBD2 CATSRGMTSGRALQEQYF TGTGCCACCAGCAGGGGGATGACTAGCGGGAGGGCCTTACAGGAGCAGTACTTC
. TRBJ1-2 TRBV19 . CASSIASLRGANYGYTF TGTGCCAGTAGTATAGCATCACTCCGGGGAGCTAACTATGGCTACACCTTC
. TRBJ2-5 TRBV4-1 TRBD1 CASSQRTGAIPTQYF TGCGCCAGCAGCCAGCGGACAGGGGCAATCCCGACCCAGTACTTC
few TRBJ1-1 TRBV27 . CASSSRLSRRDTEAFF TGTGCCAGCAGTTCCCGCCTTTCTAGACGGGACACTGAAGCTTTCTTT
. TRBJ2-6 TRBV5-8 TRBD2 CASSLVLAGAGGANVLTF TGTGCCAGCAGCTTGGTACTAGCGGGAGCTGGTGGGGCCAACGTCCTGACTTTC
. TRBJ2-1 TRBV30 TRBD2 CAGRRGGAYNEQFF TGTGCCGGAAGACGCGGGGGGGCCTACAATGAGCAGTTCTTC
. TRBJ2-7 TRBV6-9 . CASSYLQGSYEQYF TGTGCCAGCAGTTATTTACAGGGCTCCTACGAGCAGTACTTC
. TRBJ1-1 TRBV27 . CASSFGSGTEAFF TGTGCCAGCAGTTTTGGGTCAGGGACTGAAGCTTTCTTT
. TRBJ1-3 TRBV13 TRBD1 CASRRGLSGNTIYF TGTGCCAGCCGTAGGGGGCTCTCTGGAAACACCATATATTTT
. TRBJ2-1 TRBV10-2 TRBD2 CASSDLAGEQRFSNEQFF TGCGCCAGCAGTGACCTAGCGGGAGAGCAAAGATTTAGTAATGAGCAGTTCTTC
. TRBJ2-2 TRBV4-2 TRBD2 CASSQEVAGYTNTGELFF TGTGCCAGCAGCCAAGAGGTAGCGGGCTACACGAACACCGGGGAGCTGTTTTTT
. TRBJ1-1 TRBV9 TRBD1 CASSVDRGPNAEAFF TGTGCCAGCAGCGTGGACAGGGGTCCGAACGCTGAAGCTTTCTTT
. TRBJ1-5 TRBV4-1 . CASSQGAGRYQPQHF TGCGCCAGCAGCCAAGGCGCCGGTAGATATCAGCCCCAGCATTTT
. TRBJ1-2 TRBV5-1 TRBD1 CASSSDRGTYGYTF TGCGCCAGCAGCTCCGACAGGGGAACCTATGGCTACACCTTC
. TRBJ2-7 TRBV21-1 . CASSKRKETPLGQYF TGTGCCAGCAGCAAAAGGAAGGAAACTCCCCTCGGGCAGTACTTC
. TRBJ2-7 TRBV6-6 . CASSYTTGFSYEQYF TGTGCCAGCAGTTACACCACAGGGTTTTCCTACGAGCAGTACTTC
. TRBJ2-7 TRBV6-1 TRBD1 CASSEGPGQHYEQYF TGTGCCAGCAGTGAGGGCCCGGGACAGCACTACGAGCAGTACTTC
. TRBJ1-5 TRBV19 TRBD1 CASIPDRGNQPQHF TGTGCCAGTATTCCAGACAGGGGCAATCAGCCCCAGCATTTT
few TRBJ2-2 TRBV2 . CASRRDTRSGELFF TGTGCCAGCAGGCGGGACACCCGTTCCGGGGAGCTGTTTTTT
few TRBJ1-3 TRBV7-8 TRBD1 CASSTGQGHSGNTIYF TGTGCCAGCAGCACCGGACAGGGGCACTCTGGAAACACCATATATTTT
once TRBJ1-2 TRBV6-1 . CASTHNYGYTF TGTGCCAGCACACATAACTATGGCTACACCTTC